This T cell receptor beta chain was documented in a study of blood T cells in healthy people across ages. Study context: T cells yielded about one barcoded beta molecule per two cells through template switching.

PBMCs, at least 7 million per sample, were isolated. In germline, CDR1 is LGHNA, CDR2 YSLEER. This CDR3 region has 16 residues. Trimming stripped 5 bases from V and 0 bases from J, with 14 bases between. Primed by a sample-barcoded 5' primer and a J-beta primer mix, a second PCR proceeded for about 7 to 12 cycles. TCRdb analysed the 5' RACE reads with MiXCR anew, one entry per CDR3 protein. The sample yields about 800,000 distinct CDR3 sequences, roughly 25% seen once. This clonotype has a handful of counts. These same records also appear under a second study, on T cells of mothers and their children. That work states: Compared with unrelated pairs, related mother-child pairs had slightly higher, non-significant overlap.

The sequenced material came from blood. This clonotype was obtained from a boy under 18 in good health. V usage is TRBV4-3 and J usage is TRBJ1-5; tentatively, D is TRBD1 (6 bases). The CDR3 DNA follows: TGCGCCAGCAGCAACAGGGTCGGAGATAGCAATCAGCCCCAGCATTTT. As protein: CASSNRVGDSNQPQHF.